This T cell receptor (beta chain) stems from a study of T-cell memory formation after mild COVID-19. 5'RACE with constant-segment primers built TCRalpha and TCRbeta cDNA libraries with UMIs. TCRdb ran MiXCR on the 5' RACE reads and lists one entry per CDR3 protein. The sample yields about 130,000 distinct CDR3 sequences, 5% to 6.5% seen once. The germline CDR1 and CDR2 sequences are LNHDA and SQIVND (reference sequence). The CDR3 is made up of 14 amino acids. The V and J ends lost 4 bases and 1 base, in that order; junction bases with no gene match: 2. The rearrangement links TRBV19 to TRBJ1-1; 8 nucleotides agree with TRBD1. The sequencing sample was made of PBMCs or a T cell subset sorted from them (not recorded which). This receptor was identified in an adult woman who had mild COVID-19 (a few samples of this study predate the infection). Cell type and time point are not known. The CDR3 sequence: CASSNRGGNTEAFF. The CDR3 DNA follows: TGTGCCAGTAGTAACAGGGGGGGGAACACTGAAGCTTTCTTT. Full variable domain (remainder filled in from reference TRBV19 and TRBJ1-1): DGGITQSPKYLFRKEGQNVTLSCEQNLNHDAMYWYRQDPGQGLRLIYYSQIVNDFQKGDIAEGYSVSREKKESFPLTVTSAQKNPTAFYLCASSNRGGNTEAFFGQGTRLTVV.